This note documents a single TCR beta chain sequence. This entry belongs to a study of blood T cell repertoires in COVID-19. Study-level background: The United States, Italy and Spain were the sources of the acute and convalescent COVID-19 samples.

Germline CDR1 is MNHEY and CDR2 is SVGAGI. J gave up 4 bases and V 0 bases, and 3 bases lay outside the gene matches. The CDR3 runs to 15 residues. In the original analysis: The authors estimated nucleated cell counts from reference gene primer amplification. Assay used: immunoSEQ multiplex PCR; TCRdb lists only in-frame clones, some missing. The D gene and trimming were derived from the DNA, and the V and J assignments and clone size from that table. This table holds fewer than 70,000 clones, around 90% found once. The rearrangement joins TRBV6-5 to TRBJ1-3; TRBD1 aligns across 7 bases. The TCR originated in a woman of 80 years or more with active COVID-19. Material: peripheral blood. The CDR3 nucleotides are TGTGCCAGCAGTTACTCACAGGGGCGCGGAAACACCATATATTTT. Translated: CASSYSQGRGNTIYF.